This T cell receptor beta chain originates from a study of T cells after yellow fever vaccination (dated by TCRdb to between 2018 and 2020). The study in broad terms: The SMART-Seq v4 Ultra Low Input RNA kit was used to prepare libraries from fractions with low cell numbers. To follow T-cell clones before and after primary and booster YFV17D yellow fever vaccination, bulk TCR alpha and beta repertoires were sequenced over time. The cohort comprised two healthy male donors, one aged 18 to 29 and one aged 30 to 40 years. Blood was collected at multiple timepoints before and after primary and secondary immunization, and bulk PBMC replicates and cell subsets were isolated.

From a lookup of the germline V gene, CDR1 and CDR2 are SGHTA and FQGNSA. Deletion took 5 bases off V and 8 bases off J, with a span of 12 bases between the germline ends. Taken from cysteine to phenylalanine, the CDR3 has 12 residues. CDR3 DNA only is kept here, 36 bases in frame from base 1. Synthesis of TCR cDNA relied on 5'RACE template switching, a step that introduced a universal primer site along with unique molecular identifiers. Priming of cDNA synthesis was performed from both the TCR alpha and TCR beta constant segments. Library amplification involved two PCR steps, and the second step added sample barcodes and sequencing adapters. Sequencing of the libraries was done on either Illumina HiSeq 2500 (2x100 bp) or NovaSeq (2x150 bp). The published analysis was carried out like this. Demultiplexing of reads and collapsing into UMI consensus sequences were performed with MIGEC, and V(D)J alignment was carried out with MiXCR. Vaccine-responding clonotypes were identified with edgeR using replicate PBMC samples, with FDR below 0.01 and a log2 fold change above 5 up to day 15 being required. Each bulk clonotype was labeled CD4 or CD8 based on which sequenced repertoire, CD4 or CD8, contained the clonotype at higher abundance. TCRdb trimmed public reads at Q25 via fastp, called clones via MiXCR and kept in-frame beta chains. Entries that share a CDR3 protein sequence are merged under the most common genes and DNA. These V and J calls originate from TCRdb's pipeline instead of the authors' own analysis. The sample contains approximately 340,000 distinct CDR3 sequences, 7.5% to 9% of them found a single time. The ten largest clones represent under 20% of the sample.

Overall study outcomes, separate from this receptor: A small fraction of clonotypes showed up in both the CD4 and CD8 compartments, probably as a result of convergent recombination. Compared with the primary T-cell response, the secondary T-cell response was faster but weaker, reaching its peak on day 5 rather than on day 15. Computational filtering was needed because FACS-sorted repertoires could contain abundant contaminating clonotypes from the bulk population. Only a couple of donors were included in the study, so the extent to which the findings can be generalized is limited. After the booster, most of the clones that had expanded following primary vaccination were detected again (roughly 96% of CD4 and 80% to 90% of CD8), which suggests that memory was broadly maintained.

The sample's treatment or condition label, decoded: live attenuated yellow fever vaccine strain. At each blood-draw timepoint, two biological replicates of bulk PBMCs were obtained. A standard Ficoll-Paque protocol was used to isolate PBMCs from peripheral blood. TriZol was used to extract RNA from bulk PBMCs, from CD4 and CD8 fractions, and from dextramer-positive and dextramer-negative fractions. This clonotype was observed at least ten times. There is no known antigen for this receptor. Per-base qualities were not stored, and no clone one base away is much larger. This specimen was PBMCs, taken on the day of the first yellow fever vaccination. This TCR was recovered from a man younger than 35 who received the YFV17D yellow fever vaccine. This chain joins TRBV7-2 to TRBJ1-2, with no confidently assigned D gene. The sequenced DNA: TGTGCCAGCAGCCTAATGGGGAGGGGCTACACCTTC. Translated, it gives CASSLMGRGYTF.